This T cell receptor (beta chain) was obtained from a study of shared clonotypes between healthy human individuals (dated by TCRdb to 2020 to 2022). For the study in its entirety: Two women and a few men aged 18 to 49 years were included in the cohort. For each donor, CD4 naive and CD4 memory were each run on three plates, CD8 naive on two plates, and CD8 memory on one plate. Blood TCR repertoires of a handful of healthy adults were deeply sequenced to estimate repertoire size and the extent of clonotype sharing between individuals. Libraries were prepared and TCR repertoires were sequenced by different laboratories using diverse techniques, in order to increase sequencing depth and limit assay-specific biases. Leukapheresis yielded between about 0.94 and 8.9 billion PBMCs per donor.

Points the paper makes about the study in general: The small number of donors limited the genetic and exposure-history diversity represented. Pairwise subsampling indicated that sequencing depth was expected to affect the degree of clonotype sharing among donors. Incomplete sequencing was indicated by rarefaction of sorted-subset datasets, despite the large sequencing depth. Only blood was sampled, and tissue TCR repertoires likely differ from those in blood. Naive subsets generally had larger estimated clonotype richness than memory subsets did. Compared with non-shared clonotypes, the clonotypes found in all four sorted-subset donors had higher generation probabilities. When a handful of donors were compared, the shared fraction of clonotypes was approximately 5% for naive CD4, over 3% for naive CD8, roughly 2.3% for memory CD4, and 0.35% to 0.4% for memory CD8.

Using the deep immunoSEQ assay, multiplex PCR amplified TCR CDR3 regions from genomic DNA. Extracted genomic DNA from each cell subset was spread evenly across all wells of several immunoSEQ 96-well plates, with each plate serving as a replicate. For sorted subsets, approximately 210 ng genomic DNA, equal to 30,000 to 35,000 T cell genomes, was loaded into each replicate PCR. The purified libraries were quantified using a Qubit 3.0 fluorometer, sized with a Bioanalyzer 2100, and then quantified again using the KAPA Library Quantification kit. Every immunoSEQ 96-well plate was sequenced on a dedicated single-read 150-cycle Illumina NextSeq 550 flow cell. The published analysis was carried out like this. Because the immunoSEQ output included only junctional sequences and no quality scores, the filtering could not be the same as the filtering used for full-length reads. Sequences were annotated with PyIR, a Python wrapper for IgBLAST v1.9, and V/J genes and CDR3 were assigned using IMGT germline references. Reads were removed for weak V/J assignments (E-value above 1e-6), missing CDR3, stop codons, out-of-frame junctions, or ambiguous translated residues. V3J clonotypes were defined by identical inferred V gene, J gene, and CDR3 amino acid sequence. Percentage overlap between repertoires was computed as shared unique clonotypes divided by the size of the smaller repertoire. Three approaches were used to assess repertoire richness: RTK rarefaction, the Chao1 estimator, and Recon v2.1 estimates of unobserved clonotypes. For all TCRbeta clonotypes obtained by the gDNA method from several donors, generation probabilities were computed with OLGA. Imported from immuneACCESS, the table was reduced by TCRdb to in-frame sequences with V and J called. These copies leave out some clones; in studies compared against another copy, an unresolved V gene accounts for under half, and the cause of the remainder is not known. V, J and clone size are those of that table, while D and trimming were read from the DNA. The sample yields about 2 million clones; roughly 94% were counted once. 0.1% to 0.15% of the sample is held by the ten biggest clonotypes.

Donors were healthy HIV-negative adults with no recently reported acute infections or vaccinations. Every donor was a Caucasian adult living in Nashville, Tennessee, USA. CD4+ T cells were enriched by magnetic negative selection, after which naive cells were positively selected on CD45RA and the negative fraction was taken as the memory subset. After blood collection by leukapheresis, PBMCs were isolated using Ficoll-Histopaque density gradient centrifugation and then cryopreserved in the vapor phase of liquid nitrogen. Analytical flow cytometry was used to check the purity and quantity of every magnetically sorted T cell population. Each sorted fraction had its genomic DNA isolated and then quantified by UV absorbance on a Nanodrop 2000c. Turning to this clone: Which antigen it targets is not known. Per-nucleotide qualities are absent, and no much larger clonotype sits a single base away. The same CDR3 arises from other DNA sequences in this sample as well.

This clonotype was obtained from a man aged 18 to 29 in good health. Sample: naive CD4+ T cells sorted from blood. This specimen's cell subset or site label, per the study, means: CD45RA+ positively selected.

The CDR3 region reads CASSLVGYEQYF. Here is the DNA: TGTGCCAGCAGCTTGGTGGGGTACGAGCAGTACTTC. The chain couples TRBV5-6 to TRBJ2-7, with no confident D gene call. The CDR3 runs 12 amino acids, cysteine and phenylalanine included. Kept here is only the CDR3 DNA, which spans 36 bases and is read in frame from base 1. CDR1 and CDR2 (SGHDT, YYEEEE) derive from the germline V gene. The junction carries 5 bases between V and J, which are trimmed by 0 bases and 4 bases respectively.